These T cell receptor beta chains were read from a single sample in a study of T cell responses to AZD1222 COVID-19 vaccine. Method: immunoSEQ multiplex PCR; TCRdb's copy keeps in-frame clones and lacks some. Of 120,000 or so clones in the sample, about 92% were seen once. Sample: peripheral blood, taken on day 0 of AZD1222 vaccination. These receptors were collected from an adult in good health. The CDR3 runs from the conserved cysteine through the conserved F or W. Each record gives: clone size, V gene, J gene, CDR3 protein. Expanded clones get a size class; other rows say once, few or many, or leave the size out.

size: -
V: TRBV19
J: TRBJ1-3
CDR3: CASSNKQGGSGNTIYF

size: -
V: TRBV28
J: TRBJ2-7
CDR3: CASSSLGTEDTYEQYF

size: -
V: TRBV13
J: TRBJ2-5
CDR3: CASSFRTGGETQYF

size: -
V: TRBV7-9
J: TRBJ1-4
CDR3: CASSLDSRAKLFF

size: few
V: TRBV28
J: TRBJ1-2
CDR3: CASSPYQGVNGYTF

size: once
V: TRBV7-6
J: TRBJ2-7
CDR3: CASSLEDYRVSSYEQYF

size: -
V: TRBV7-9
J: TRBJ2-5
CDR3: CASSSGTLRGETQYF

size: -
V: TRBV10-3
J: TRBJ2-7
CDR3: CAISPAGLEQYF

size: -
V: TRBV27
J: TRBJ2-7
CDR3: CASTSPRAPFEQYF

size: -
V: TRBV5-1
J: TRBJ1-1
CDR3: CASSREPVNTEAFF